This TCR beta chain appears in the sequencing data of a study of TIL therapy for anti-PD-1-resistant metastatic lung cancer. Study context: Most patients had lung adenocarcinoma; a few tumors were EGFR-mutant, two ALK-rearranged; half smoked currently or formerly.

Germline loops: CDR1 SGHNT, CDR2 YENEEA. V was trimmed by 0 bases and J by 5 bases, leaving 11 bases between them. CDR3 size: 15 residues. The time point is: pre-treatment sample, taken before nivolumab and TIL therapy. Most excised metastases sampled were pleural nodules or supraclavicular lymph nodes. Tumors were harvested before any PD-1/PD-L1 blockade. Sequencing used immunoSEQ v3. Assay used: immunoSEQ multiplex PCR; TCRdb lists only in-frame clones, some missing. Of about 100,000 clones in the sample, about three fifths were seen once. This rearrangement joins TRBV11-3 to TRBJ2-1, with D possibly matching TRBD1 (6 bases). The origin of this receptor is a person aged 25-85 years with non-small cell lung cancer. This sample comprised tumor tissue, obtained at baseline. CDR3 sequence (DNA): TGTGCCAGCAGCTTAGATCCACACAGGGACAATGAGCAGTTCTTC. Its translation is CASSLDPHRDNEQFF.